This T cell receptor beta chain emerged from a study of blood T cells in healthy people across ages. Findings and caveats of the study: CMV status of donors was not determined, possibly confounding expanded clonotype changes.

Notes on this clonotype: Antigen unknown.

V was trimmed by 4 bases and J by 7 bases, leaving 20 bases between them. The CDR3 consists of 17 residues. Through a sample-barcoded 5' primer and a J-beta primer mix, a second PCR was run for roughly 6 to 12 cycles. Carrying 12 random nucleotides, a template-switch adaptor labeled each individual cDNA molecule. TCRdb recomputed calls from the 5' RACE reads with MiXCR, one row per CDR3 protein. This table has around 1,700,000 distinct CDR3 sequences, roughly 28% appearing once. Each sample yielded at least 6.5 million isolated PBMCs. This receptor was taken from a woman aged 25 to 39 in good health. The sequencing sample was made of blood. V is TRBV12-3 or TRBV12-4 and J is TRBJ1-6; maybe TRBD1 (6 bases). CDR3 amino acids: CASSSGGRTGRNSPLHF. The DNA of the CDR3 is TGTGCCAGCAGTTCCGGCGGCCGCACAGGGAGGAATTCACCCCTCCACTTT.